This T cell receptor (beta chain) was obtained from a study of shared clonotypes between healthy human individuals. Broader study findings: The generation probabilities recorded for non-shared clonotypes fell below those of clonotypes shared by all four donors.

Germline V gene sequence: CDR1 MDHEN, CDR2 SYDVKM. The CDR3 spans 13 residues. Trimming cost V 3 bases and J 8 bases, with 13 bases left between them. Original analysis: ImmunoSEQ sequences covered only the junction and lacked quality scores; filtering therefore differed. Assay: immunoSEQ multiplex PCR; the TCRdb copy retains only in-frame clones and omits some. That table supplies the V and J calls and clone size; D and trimming were determined from the DNA. Of approximately 1,000,000 clones listed, around 78% were seen once; the top ten hold 0.52%. Remarks on this clone: Its antigen is currently unknown.

Only Caucasian adults living in Nashville, Tennessee served as donors. The clonotype was recovered from a man between 18 and 29 years old in good health. Some clones in this sample may be carry-over from other donors' samples. The gene calls are TRBV28 and TRBJ1-1, with D possibly being TRBD1 (6 bases). Sequencing was carried out using memory CD4+ T cells from PBMCs. As for subset: CD45RA-negative fraction. The CDR3 coding sequence is TGTGCCAGCAGTTTCCTTGGACAGAACGAAGCTTTCTTT. Its translation: CASSFLGQNEAFF.